What follows are 29 T cell receptor beta chains derived from one specimen sequenced in a study of blood T cell repertoires in COVID-19. The table came from immunoSEQ multiplex PCR; TCRdb's copy has only in-frame clones and leaves some out. The table shows a few hundred thousand clones, with around 90% occurring only once. The specimen was peripheral blood. These receptors came from a man between 18 and 35 years old who had recovered from COVID-19.

This clone was counted between two and nine times. V usage is TRBV4-1 and J usage is TRBJ1-6, with 8 nucleotides matching TRBD1. The trim removed 1 base at V and 8 bases at J, leaving 1 base unmatched. Looked up from germline, CDR1 is MGHRA and CDR2 is YSYEKL. The CDR3 runs 14 residues. CDR3 nucleotides: TGCGCCAGCAGCCAAGTGACAGGGGATTCACCCCTCCACTTT. Its translation: CASSQVTGDSPLHF.

This chain uses TRBV2 with TRBJ1-1; D unclear. The length of the CDR3 is 13 residues. Germline V gene data show CDR1 as SNHLY and CDR2 as FYNNEI. V was trimmed by 2 bases and J by 1 base, leaving 5 bases between them. This chain's CDR3 is CASSERENTEAFF. The CDR3 nucleotides are TGTGCCAGCAGTGAAAGAGAGAACACTGAAGCTTTCTTT.

The chain has TRBV6-4 and TRBJ2-1; 8 bases match TRBD2. Germline loops: CDR1 MRHNA, CDR2 SNTAGT. The CDR3 spans 14 residues. Trimming removed 2 bases from V and 12 bases from J; junction bases left unmatched: 9. The CDR3: CASSDGTAGEVQFF. The CDR3 DNA sequence: TGTGCCAGCAGTGACGGTACAGCGGGGGAGGTGCAGTTCTTC.

This sequence joins TRBV10-2 and TRBJ2-5; the match to TRBD2 covers 12 bases. Per the germline V gene, CDR1 is WSHSY and CDR2 is SAAADI. Trimming removed 3 bases from V and 3 bases from J; junction bases left unmatched: 2. This CDR3 is built from 15 residues. The CDR3 sequence: CASSELAGGKETQYF. CDR3 nucleotide sequence: TGCGCCAGCAGTGAACTAGCGGGAGGAAAAGAGACCCAGTACTTC.

This chain connects TRBV5-4 to TRBJ1-1; the D is unclear. The V gene's germline CDR1 is SGHNT and CDR2 YYREEE (reference sequence). V was pared by 1 base and J by 0 bases, with 7 bases between. The CDR3 has 14 residues. As DNA, the CDR3 is TGTGCCAGCAGCTTGAATAAAATGAACACTGAAGCTTTCTTT. Residues: CASSLNKMNTEAFF.

The chain combines TRBV4-1 with TRBJ1-3, with D uncertain. Germline assignment: CDR1 MGHRA and CDR2 YSYEKL. Trimming shortened V by 1 base and J by 0 bases, and 13 bases separated the two germline ends. The CDR3 has 17 residues. CDR3 bases: TGCGCCAGCAGCCAAGTCCCTCACGGGTCCTCTGGAAACACCATATATTTT. It yields the protein CASSQVPHGSSGNTIYF.

The V gene is TRBV18, the J gene TRBJ2-3; D might be TRBD1 (6 bases). V lost 3 bases and J 6 bases, leaving 22 bases between the germline ends. The CDR3 runs to 17 residues. Germline V gives CDR1 KGHSH, CDR2 LQKENI. CDR3 nucleotide sequence: TGTGCCAGCTCACCCCCAGTAGGGACACGGAATTCGGATACGCAGTATTTT. As protein: CASSPPVGTRNSDTQYF. The complete variable domain, with remaining parts taken from reference TRBV18 and TRBJ2-3, reads NAGVMQNPRHLVRRRGQEARLRCSPMKGHSHVYWYRQLPEEGLKFMVYLQKENIIDESGMPKERFSAEFPKEGPSILRIQQVVRGDSAAYFCASSPPVGTRNSDTQYFGPGTRLTVL.

In its sample, this clone was seen once. The chain is built from TRBV19 and TRBJ1-1; no firm D call. Germline-derived CDR1 and CDR2 are LNHDA and SQIVND (reference sequence). The CDR3 consists of 14 residues. Trimming stripped 3 bases from V and 3 bases from J, with 11 bases between. The CDR3 region is CASSISPGYTEAFF. CDR3 nucleotide sequence: TGTGCCAGTAGTATTTCTCCCGGGTACACTGAAGCTTTCTTT.

DNA of the CDR3: TGTGCCAGCCCCATGGGGGGGCCCTCTGGGGCCAACGTCCTGACTTTC. As protein: CASPMGGPSGANVLTF. The rearrangement uses TRBV5-4 and TRBJ2-6; the D gene is possibly TRBD2 (7 bases). Germline values: CDR1 SGHNT, CDR2 YYREEE (reference sequence). This CDR3 has 16 amino acids. V lost 7 bases to trimming and J lost 0 bases, with 14 bases between them. Variable domain in full (rest from reference TRBV5-4 and TRBJ2-6): ETGVTQSPTHLIKTRGQQVTLRCSSQSGHNTVSWYQQALGQGPQFIFQYYREEENGRGNFPPRFSGLQFPNYSSELNVNALELDDSALYLCASPMGGPSGANVLTFGAGSRLTVL.

The chain carries TRBV27 and TRBJ1-2; TRBD1 agrees at 8 bases. This CDR3 is built from 13 residues. The V gene end was trimmed by 4 bases and the J gene end by 6 bases; junction bases not matched to a gene: 4. Germline V gene sequence: CDR1 MNHEY, CDR2 SMNVEV (reference sequence). The CDR3 DNA sequence: TGTGCCAGCAGTTCGGACAGGGTAGATGGCTACACCTTC. It translates to CASSSDRVDGYTF.

This chain links TRBV6-5 with TRBJ2-3; D gene uncertain. This CDR3 has 14 amino acids. V was trimmed by 5 bases and J by 2 bases, leaving 11 bases between them. The germline CDR1 and CDR2 sequences are MNHEY and SVGAGI. Written as DNA, the CDR3 is TGTGCCAGCAGTCTTACACCGATCACAGATACGCAGTATTTT. Protein product: CASSLTPITDTQYF.

This rearrangement joins TRBV5-1 to TRBJ1-2; tentatively, D is TRBD1 (6 bases). Germline CDR1 and CDR2: SGHRS and YFSETQ. The CDR3 loop spans 15 amino acids. Trimming removed 2 bases from V and 7 bases from J, with 18 bases in between. The CDR3 DNA follows: TGCGCCAGCAGCTTAGGGACACCGAAAAGCGGTGGCTACACCTTC. Its translation: CASSLGTPKSGGYTF. Looking up the rest from reference TRBV5-1 and TRBJ1-2 gives the full variable domain: KAGVTQTPRYLIKTRGQQVTLSCSPISGHRSVSWYQQTPGQGLQFLFEYFSETQRNKGNFPGRFSGRQFSNSRSEMNVSTLELGDSALYLCASSLGTPKSGGYTFGSGTRLTVV.

J is TRBJ2-2 and V is TRBV4-2, with D unclear. CDR1 is LGHNA, CDR2 YNFKEQ, per germline. CDR3 length: 14 amino acids. Trimming shortened V by 4 bases and J by 5 bases, and 11 bases separated the two germline ends. Here the CDR3 reads CASSLQQDTGELFF. As DNA, the CDR3 is TGTGCCAGCAGCCTCCAACAAGATACCGGGGAGCTGTTTTTT.

The gene calls are TRBV2 and TRBJ2-3; maybe TRBD2 (6 bases). The V end was cut by 7 bases, the J end by 4 bases, with 12 bases between. Germline CDR1 and CDR2: SNHLY and FYNNEI. This CDR3 is 13 amino acids long. The CDR3, as DNA: TGTGCCAGCAAGGGCGGGGTTGCAGATACGCAGTATTTT. It is translated as CASKGGVADTQYF. The whole variable domain, filled in from reference TRBV2 and TRBJ2-3, reads EPEVTQTPSHQVTQMGQEVILRCVPISNHLYFYWYRQILGQKVEFLVSFYNNEISEKSEIFDDQFSVERPDGSNFTLKIRSTKLEDSAMYFCASKGGVADTQYFGPGTRLTVL.

The V and J genes are TRBV30 and TRBJ1-2, with D perhaps matching TRBD1 (6 bases). Germline V gene lookup returns CDR1 GTSNPN and CDR2 SVGIG (reference sequence). The V end was cut by 0 bases, the J end by 4 bases, with 9 bases between. This CDR3 has 13 amino acids. CDR3 region: CAWSVGGAYGYTF. The DNA for the CDR3 is TGTGCCTGGAGTGTAGGGGGGGCCTATGGCTACACCTTC.

The V gene is TRBV7-9, the J gene TRBJ2-7; D is uncertain. Germline CDR1 SEHNR, CDR2 FQNEAQ (reference sequence). The CDR3 loop spans 12 amino acids. Trimming shortened V by 5 bases and J by 0 bases, and 5 bases separated the two germline ends. CDR3 region: CASSHSSYEQYF. The CDR3 DNA reads TGTGCCAGCAGCCACAGCTCCTACGAGCAGTACTTC. Filled out from reference TRBV7-9 and TRBJ2-7, the complete variable domain reads DTGVSQNPRHKITKRGQNVTFRCDPISEHNRLYWYRQTLGQGPEFLTYFQNEAQLEKSRLLSDRFSAERPKGSFSTLEIQRTEQGDSAMYLCASSHSSYEQYFGPGTRLTVT.

The V and J genes are TRBV7-9 and TRBJ1-1; D uncertain. V was pared by 5 bases and J by 6 bases, with 16 bases between. Germline assignment: CDR1 SEHNR and CDR2 FQNEAQ (reference sequence). The CDR3 consists of 14 residues. CDR3 residues: CASSPNGVRAEAFF. The CDR3 coding sequence is TGTGCCAGCAGCCCAAACGGGGTTAGGGCTGAAGCTTTCTTT.

This sequence joins TRBV5-4 and TRBJ2-7, with a weak D call TRBD1 (6 bases). CDR1 SGHNT and CDR2 YYREEE come from the germline V gene (reference sequence). V lost 2 bases and J lost 6, with 15 bases in between. The CDR3 totals 14 residues. The CDR3 DNA follows: TGTGCCAGCAGCTTAGGGGACACCCTCGCCGAGCAGTACTTC. This codes for CASSLGDTLAEQYF. Full variable domain (remainder filled in from reference TRBV5-4 and TRBJ2-7): ETGVTQSPTHLIKTRGQQVTLRCSSQSGHNTVSWYQQALGQGPQFIFQYYREEENGRGNFPPRFSGLQFPNYSSELNVNALELDDSALYLCASSLGDTLAEQYFGPGTRLTVT.

Concerning this clone: Because the CDR3's place on the DNA is in doubt, the DNA is left out and the CDR3 is given as listed by TCRdb. The chain combines TRBV21-1 with TRBJ1-5. TRBV21-1 is labeled a pseudogene. The CDR3 numbers 19 amino acids, ends counted. CDR3 amino acids: CASSKPRVGRGNWNQPQHF.

In DNA, the CDR3 is TGTGCCAGCAGCCTGACAGGGGCTGAAGCTTTCTTT. Amino acid sequence: CASSLTGAEAFF. This chain joins TRBV5-5 and TRBJ1-1; TRBD1 aligns across 8 bases. Germline V gene data show CDR1 as SGHKS and CDR2 as YYEKEE (reference sequence). With V trimmed by 4 bases and J by 6 bases, 2 bases remained unmatched. This CDR3 spans 12 amino acids.

This sequence joins TRBV6-5 and TRBJ1-2, with TRBD1 matching 8 bases. CDR1 and CDR2 from the germline V gene are MNHEY and SVGAGI. The V and J ends lost 7 bases and 8 bases, in that order; junction bases with no gene match: 12. The CDR3 consists of 14 residues. The CDR3 coding sequence is TGTGCCAGCAAGCCGGGGCAGGGGGCTTTGGGCTACACCTTC. Translated: CASKPGQGALGYTF.

The chain uses TRBV6-5 and TRBJ2-2, with a weak D call TRBD1 (6 bases). V lost 10 bases and J lost 0, with 9 bases in between. The germline V gene has CDR1 MNHEY and CDR2 SVGAGI. The CDR3 has 13 amino acids. DNA for the CDR3: TGTGCCACTGGGGACACGAACACCGGGGAGCTGTTTTTT. As protein: CATGDTNTGELFF.

The gene calls are TRBV11-3 and TRBJ2-3, with D maybe TRBD2 (7 bases). V was trimmed by 5 bases and J by 0 bases, leaving 12 bases between them. The germline gives CDR1 SGHNT, CDR2 YENEEA. CDR3 length equals 15 residues. CDR3 in DNA: TGTGCCAGCAGCCCGGGGAGGGGGAGCACAGATACGCAGTATTTT. As protein: CASSPGRGSTDTQYF.

In this sample, this clone turned up once. V gene TRBV30 combines with J gene TRBJ2-1; D may be TRBD1 (7 bases). The germline CDR1 and CDR2 sequences are GTSNPN and SVGIG (reference sequence). V was cut by 5 bases and J by 8 bases, with 13 bases left in between. The CDR3 is made up of 12 amino acids. In DNA form, the CDR3 reads TGTGCCTGGGGGCCAGGGGGGTATGAGCAGTTCTTC. It codes for CAWGPGGYEQFF.

The J gene is TRBJ2-1, the V gene TRBV10-2; TRBD2 aligns across 9 bases. The CDR3 has 13 residues. V lost 6 bases, J lost 5 bases, and 2 bases stayed unmatched. Looked up from germline, CDR1 is WSHSY and CDR2 is SAAADI. The CDR3 DNA reads TGCGCCAGCAGGAGGACTAGCGACAATGAGCAGTTCTTC. Amino acids: CASRRTSDNEQFF.

The CDR3 reads CASSPLTGSSYNEQFF. The CDR3 nucleotides read TGCGCCAGCAGTCCTTTGACGGGAAGCTCCTACAATGAGCAGTTCTTC. The chain links TRBV4-1 to TRBJ2-1; TRBD2 is a possible D gene (5 bases). The CDR3 has 16 residues. V gave up 6 bases and J gave up 0 bases, with 15 bases separating them. Germline CDR1 is MGHRA and CDR2 is YSYEKL.

The V and J genes are TRBV12-3 or TRBV12-4 and TRBJ2-1, with a tentative D call TRBD1 (5 bases). Trimming shortened V by 6 bases and J by 6 bases, and 9 bases separated the two germline ends. This CDR3 comprises 12 residues. The CDR3 loop reads CASSRDSNEQFF. The CDR3 nucleotides are TGTGCCAGCAGCAGAGACAGCAATGAGCAGTTCTTC.

The chain joins TRBV11-2 to TRBJ1-2, with D uncertain. V lost 2 bases, J lost 3 bases, and 7 bases lay in between. CDR3 length: 13 residues. Per the germline V gene, CDR1 is SGHAT and CDR2 is FQNNGV. CDR3 nucleotide sequence: TGTGCCAGCAGCTTATTCCGGGACTATGGCTACACCTTC. The encoded protein is CASSLFRDYGYTF.

The CDR3 loop reads CASSPPAGGAGELFF. The CDR3 coding sequence is TGTGCCAGCTCACCTCCGGCCGGGGGGGCCGGGGAGCTGTTTTTT. The chain couples TRBV18 to TRBJ2-2; 8 bases match TRBD2. Losses at the gene ends were 3 bases for V and 6 bases for J; bases not matched to a gene: 6. This CDR3 contains 15 residues. Germline loops: CDR1 KGHSH, CDR2 LQKENI. The full variable domain, with the rest looked up from reference TRBV18 and TRBJ2-2, is NAGVMQNPRHLVRRRGQEARLRCSPMKGHSHVYWYRQLPEEGLKFMVYLQKENIIDESGMPKERFSAEFPKEGPSILRIQQVVRGDSAAYFCASSPPAGGAGELFFGEGSRLTVL.